This TCR beta chain was recorded in a study of a mutant IDH1 vaccine in newly diagnosed glioma. As for the study in general: Following radiotherapy alone, or alongside temozolomide cycles, vaccination was started after an interval of 4-6 weeks.

Specified time point: week 47, end of study. The study gave 300 ug of mutant IDH1 20-mer peptide per vaccine dose, with topical imiquimod. There were new WHO grade 3 or 4 astrocytomas in the donors, and these were IDH1-mutant and ATRX-lost. This clone is large. The antigen is undetermined. V lost 6 bases to trimming and J lost 6 bases; unmatched junction nucleotides: 5. This CDR3 has 13 amino acids. Germline V lookup: CDR1 WNHNN, CDR2 SYGVQD (reference sequence). Profiled with immunoSEQ multiplex PCR; TCRdb holds only in-frame clones, not every one. The sample holds under 60,000 clones, over 75% seen once.

This material consisted of PBMCs, taken from a glioma patient whose treatment included an IDH1 peptide vaccine. The receptor comes from a woman aged 40 to 55 with glioma. Some clones in this sample may be carry-over from other donors' samples. The rearrangement uses TRBV10-1 and TRBJ1-1; the match to TRBD1 covers 9 bases. Here the CDR3 reads CASRGQGKAEAFF. DNA of the CDR3: TGCGCCAGCAGGGGACAGGGCAAGGCTGAAGCTTTCTTT.